This TCR beta chain derives from a study of blood T cell repertoires in COVID-19. Study-wide background: The United States, Italy and Spain supplied acute and convalescent COVID-19 samples. T cells, B-cell-depleted T cells, or PBMCs provided the cDNA or gDNA that served as material.

The CDR3 runs to 15 residues. Per germline, CDR1 SEHNR and CDR2 FQNEAQ (reference sequence). Trimming pared 5 bases from V and 2 bases from J, leaving 14 bases between. The authors' processing: Quantification of nucleated cells was approximated via reference gene primer amplification. Assay: immunoSEQ multiplex PCR; the TCRdb copy retains only in-frame clones and omits some. That table supplies the V and J calls and clone size; D and trimming were determined from the DNA. The sample has 11,000 to 15,000 clones; under 90% are singletons. J is TRBJ2-3 and V is TRBV7-9, with D perhaps matching TRBD2 (5 bases). This TCR came from a woman in her sixties or seventies with acute or convalescent COVID-19. Sequences were obtained from peripheral blood. This CDR3 reads CASSPRTRDTDTQYF. Here the CDR3 DNA reads TGTGCCAGCAGCCCTCGGACTCGGGACACAGATACGCAGTATTTT. Full variable domain (rest looked up from reference TRBV7-9 and TRBJ2-3): DTGVSQNPRHKITKRGQNVTFRCDPISEHNRLYWYRQTLGQGPEFLTYFQNEAQLEKSRLLSDRFSAERPKGSFSTLEIQRTEQGDSAMYLCASSPRTRDTDTQYFGPGTRLTVL.